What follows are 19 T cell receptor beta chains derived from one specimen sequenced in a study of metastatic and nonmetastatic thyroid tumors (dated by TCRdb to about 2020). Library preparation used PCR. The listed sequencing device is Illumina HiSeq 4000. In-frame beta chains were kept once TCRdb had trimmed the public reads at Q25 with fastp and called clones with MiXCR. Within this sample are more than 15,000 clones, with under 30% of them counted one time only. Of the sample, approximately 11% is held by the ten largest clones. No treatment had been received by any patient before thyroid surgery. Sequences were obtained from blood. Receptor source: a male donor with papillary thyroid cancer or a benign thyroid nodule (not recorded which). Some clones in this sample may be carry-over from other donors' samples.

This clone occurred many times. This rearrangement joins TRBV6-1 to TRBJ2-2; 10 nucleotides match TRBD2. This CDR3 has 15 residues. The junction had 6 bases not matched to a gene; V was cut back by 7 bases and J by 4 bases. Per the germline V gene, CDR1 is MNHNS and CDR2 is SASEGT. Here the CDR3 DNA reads TGTGCCAGCATATTGGCTAGCGGGGGCACCGGGGAGCTGTTTTTT. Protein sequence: CASILASGGTGELFF.

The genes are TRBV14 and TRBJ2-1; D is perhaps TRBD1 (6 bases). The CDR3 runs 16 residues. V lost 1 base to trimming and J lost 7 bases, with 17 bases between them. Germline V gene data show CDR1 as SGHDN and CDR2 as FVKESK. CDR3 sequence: CASSQVRGLLRNEQFF. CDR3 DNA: TGTGCCAGCAGCCAAGTAAGGGGGTTACTACGTAATGAGCAGTTCTTC.

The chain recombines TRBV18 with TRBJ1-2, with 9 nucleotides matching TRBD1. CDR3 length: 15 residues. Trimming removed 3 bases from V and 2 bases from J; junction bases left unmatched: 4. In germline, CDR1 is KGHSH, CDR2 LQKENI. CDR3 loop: CASSPTGGRNYGYTF. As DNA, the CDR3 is TGTGCCAGCTCACCTACAGGGGGCAGGAACTATGGCTACACCTTC.

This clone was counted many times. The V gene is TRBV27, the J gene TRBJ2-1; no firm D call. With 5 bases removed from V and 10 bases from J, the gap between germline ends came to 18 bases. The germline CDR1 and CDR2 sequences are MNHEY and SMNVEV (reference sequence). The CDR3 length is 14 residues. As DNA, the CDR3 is TGTGCCAGCAGTGTCGCAGAAGCCTTTTCCGAGCAGTTCTTC. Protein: CASSVAEAFSEQFF.

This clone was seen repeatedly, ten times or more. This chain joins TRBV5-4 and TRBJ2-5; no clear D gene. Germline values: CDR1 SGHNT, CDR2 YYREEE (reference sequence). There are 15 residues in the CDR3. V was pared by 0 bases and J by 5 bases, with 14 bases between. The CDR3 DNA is TGTGCCAGCAGCTTGGGATATGCGGACCGGGAGACCCAGTACTTC. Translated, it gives CASSLGYADRETQYF.

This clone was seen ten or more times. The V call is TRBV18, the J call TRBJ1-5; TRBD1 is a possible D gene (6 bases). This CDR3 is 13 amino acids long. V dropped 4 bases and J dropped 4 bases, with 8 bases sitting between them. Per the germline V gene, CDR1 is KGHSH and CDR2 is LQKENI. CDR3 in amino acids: CASSRQENQPQHF. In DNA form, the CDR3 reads TGTGCCAGCTCACGACAGGAGAATCAGCCCCAGCATTTT.

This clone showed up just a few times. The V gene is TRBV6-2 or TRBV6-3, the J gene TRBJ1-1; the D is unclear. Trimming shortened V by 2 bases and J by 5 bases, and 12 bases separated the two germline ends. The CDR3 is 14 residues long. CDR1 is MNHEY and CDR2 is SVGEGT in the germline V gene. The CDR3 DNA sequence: TGTGCCAGCAGTTACACTGGGGATGCGACTGAAGCTTTCTTT. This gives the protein CASSYTGDATEAFF.

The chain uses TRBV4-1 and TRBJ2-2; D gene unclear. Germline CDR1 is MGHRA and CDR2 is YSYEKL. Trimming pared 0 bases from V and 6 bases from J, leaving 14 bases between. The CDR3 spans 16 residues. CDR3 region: CASSQETATVAGELFF. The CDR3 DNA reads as TGCGCCAGCAGCCAAGAAACCGCCACGGTAGCCGGGGAGCTGTTTTTT.

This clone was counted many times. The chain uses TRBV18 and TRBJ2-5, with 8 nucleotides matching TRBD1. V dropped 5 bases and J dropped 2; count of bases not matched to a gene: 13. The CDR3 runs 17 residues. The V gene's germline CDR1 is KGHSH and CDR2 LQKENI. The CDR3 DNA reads TGTGCCAGCTCATCAAGGGAAGGACAGGGCGGTCAAGAGACCCAGTACTTC. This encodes CASSSREGQGGQETQYF.

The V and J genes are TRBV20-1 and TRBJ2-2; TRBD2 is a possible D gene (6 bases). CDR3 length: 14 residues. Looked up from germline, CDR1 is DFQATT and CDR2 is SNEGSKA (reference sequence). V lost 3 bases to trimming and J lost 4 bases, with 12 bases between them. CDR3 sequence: CSARAGSSTGELFF. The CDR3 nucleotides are TGCAGTGCTAGGGCCGGGAGTAGCACCGGGGAGCTGTTTTTT.

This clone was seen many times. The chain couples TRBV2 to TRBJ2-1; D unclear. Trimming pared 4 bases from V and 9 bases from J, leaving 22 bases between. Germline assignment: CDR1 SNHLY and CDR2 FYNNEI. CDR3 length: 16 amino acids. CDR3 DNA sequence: TGTGCCAGCAGTGTTCGATCCAGCGCCCGTTTTATTGAGCAGTTCTTC. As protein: CASSVRSSARFIEQFF.

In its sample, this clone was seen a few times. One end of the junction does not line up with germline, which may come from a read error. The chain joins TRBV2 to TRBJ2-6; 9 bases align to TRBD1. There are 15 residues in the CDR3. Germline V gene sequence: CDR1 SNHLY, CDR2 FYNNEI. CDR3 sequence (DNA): TGTGCCAGCAGTGGACAGGGGGATGGGGCCGACGTCCTGACTTTC. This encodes CASSGQGDGADVLTF.

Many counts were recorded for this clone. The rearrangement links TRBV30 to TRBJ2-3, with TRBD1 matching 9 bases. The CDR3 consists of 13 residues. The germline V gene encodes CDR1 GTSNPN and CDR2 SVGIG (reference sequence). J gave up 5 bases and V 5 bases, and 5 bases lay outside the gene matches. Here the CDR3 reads CAWSQGARDTQYF. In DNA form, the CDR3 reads TGTGCCTGGTCACAGGGGGCAAGAGATACGCAGTATTTT.

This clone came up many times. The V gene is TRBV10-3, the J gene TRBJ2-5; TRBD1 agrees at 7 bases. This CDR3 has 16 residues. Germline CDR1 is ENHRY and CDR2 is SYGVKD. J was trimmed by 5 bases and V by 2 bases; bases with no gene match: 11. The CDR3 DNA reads TGTGCCATCAGTGAGGCAGGACAGGCGGGTGATGAGACCCAGTACTTC. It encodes CAISEAGQAGDETQYF.

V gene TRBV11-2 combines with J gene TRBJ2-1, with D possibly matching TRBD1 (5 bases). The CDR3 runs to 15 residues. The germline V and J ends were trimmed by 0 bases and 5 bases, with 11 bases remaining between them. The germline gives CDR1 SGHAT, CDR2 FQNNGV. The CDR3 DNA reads TGTGCCAGCAGCTTAGAAGGCAGGGCCCACAATGAGCAGTTCTTC. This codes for CASSLEGRAHNEQFF.

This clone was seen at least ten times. The CDR3 region is CASSPGLGRETQYF. As DNA, the CDR3 is TGTGCCAGCTCACCAGGTCTAGGGCGAGAGACCCAGTACTTC. The chain couples TRBV18 to TRBJ2-5; D remains unclear. The CDR3 length is 14 residues. Germline loops: CDR1 KGHSH, CDR2 LQKENI. V lost 2 bases, J lost 4 bases, and 11 bases lay in between.

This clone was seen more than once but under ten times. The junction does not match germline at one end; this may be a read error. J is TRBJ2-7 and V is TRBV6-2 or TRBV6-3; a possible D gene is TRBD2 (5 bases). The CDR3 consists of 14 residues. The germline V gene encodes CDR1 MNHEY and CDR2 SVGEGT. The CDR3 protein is CASSYSPGRYEQYF. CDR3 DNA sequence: TGTGCCAGCAGCTACTCGCCGGGAAGGTACGAGCAGTACTTC.

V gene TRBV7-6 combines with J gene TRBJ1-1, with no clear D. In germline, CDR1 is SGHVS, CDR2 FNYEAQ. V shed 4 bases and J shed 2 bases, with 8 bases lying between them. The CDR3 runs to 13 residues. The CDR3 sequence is CASSSDANTEAFF. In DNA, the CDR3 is TGTGCCAGCAGCTCGGACGCAAACACTGAAGCTTTCTTT.

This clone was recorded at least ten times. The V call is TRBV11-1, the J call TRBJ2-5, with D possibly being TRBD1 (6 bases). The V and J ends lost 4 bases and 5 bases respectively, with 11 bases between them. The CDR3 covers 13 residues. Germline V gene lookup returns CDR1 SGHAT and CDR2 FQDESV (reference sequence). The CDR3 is CASSWTVTETQYF. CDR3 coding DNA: TGTGCCAGCAGCTGGACAGTAACGGAGACCCAGTACTTC.